This T cell receptor beta chain is from a study of blood T cell repertoires in COVID-19. Study-wide background: Researchers got acute and convalescent COVID-19 samples from the United States, Italy and Spain. Sample material is recorded as cDNA or gDNA derived from T cells, B-cell-depleted T cells, or PBMCs.

Germline V gene data show CDR1 as MNHNY and CDR2 as SVGAGI (reference sequence). The CDR3 spans 13 residues. With V trimmed by 6 bases and J by 4 bases, 4 bases remained unmatched. As handled by the study authors: Amplification of reference gene primers provided the estimated nucleated cell counts. This table comes from immunoSEQ multiplex PCR, and its TCRdb copy is limited to in-frame clones, with some not included. Clone size and the V and J calls come from that table; the DNA yielded D and trimming. This table holds some 100,000 clones, around 92% found once. Sequenced material: peripheral blood. The genes are TRBV6-6 and TRBJ1-1; 8 bases are shared with TRBD1. This TCR derives from a woman between 55 and 75 years old with active COVID-19. CDR3 sequence (DNA): TGTGCCAGCAGAACAGGGGGGGGCACTGAAGCTTTCTTT. It encodes CASRTGGGTEAFF.